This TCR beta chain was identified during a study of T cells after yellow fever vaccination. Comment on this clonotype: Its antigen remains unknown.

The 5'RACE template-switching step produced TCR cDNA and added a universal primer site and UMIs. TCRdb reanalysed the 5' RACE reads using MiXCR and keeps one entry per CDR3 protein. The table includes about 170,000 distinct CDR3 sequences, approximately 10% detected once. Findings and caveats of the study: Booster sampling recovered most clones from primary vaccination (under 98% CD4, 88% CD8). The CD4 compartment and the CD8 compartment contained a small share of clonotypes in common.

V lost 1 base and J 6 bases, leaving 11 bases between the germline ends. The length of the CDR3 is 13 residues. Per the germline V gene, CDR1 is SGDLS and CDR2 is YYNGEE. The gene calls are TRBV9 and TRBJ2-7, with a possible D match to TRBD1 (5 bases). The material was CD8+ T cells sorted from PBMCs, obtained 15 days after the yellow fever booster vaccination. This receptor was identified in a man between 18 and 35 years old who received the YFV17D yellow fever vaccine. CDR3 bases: TGTGCCAGCAGCGTACGGCCGACAGCCGAGCAGTACTTC. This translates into CASSVRPTAEQYF.